The TCR beta chain described here comes from a study of spatial heterogeneity in lung cancer. Regarding time point: blood at routine non-recurrence follow-up after resection. Trimming left V 2 bases short and J 3 bases short, with 0 bases between. This CDR3 is built from 11 residues. This clonotype has more than one count but fewer than ten. TCRdb used MiXCR to reprocess the 5' RACE reads, holding one entry per CDR3 protein. Found here are over 15,000 distinct CDR3 sequences, about 18% of them singletons; the top ten hold about 6.7%. The specimen comprised PBMCs, sampled at follow-up. The chain carries TRBV12-3 or TRBV12-4 and TRBJ2-3, with D uncertain. The receptor was derived from a male donor with early-stage non-small cell lung cancer. The chain's CDR3 is CASSLTDTQYF. In DNA form, the CDR3 reads TGTGCCAGCAGTTTAACAGATACGCAGTATTTT.